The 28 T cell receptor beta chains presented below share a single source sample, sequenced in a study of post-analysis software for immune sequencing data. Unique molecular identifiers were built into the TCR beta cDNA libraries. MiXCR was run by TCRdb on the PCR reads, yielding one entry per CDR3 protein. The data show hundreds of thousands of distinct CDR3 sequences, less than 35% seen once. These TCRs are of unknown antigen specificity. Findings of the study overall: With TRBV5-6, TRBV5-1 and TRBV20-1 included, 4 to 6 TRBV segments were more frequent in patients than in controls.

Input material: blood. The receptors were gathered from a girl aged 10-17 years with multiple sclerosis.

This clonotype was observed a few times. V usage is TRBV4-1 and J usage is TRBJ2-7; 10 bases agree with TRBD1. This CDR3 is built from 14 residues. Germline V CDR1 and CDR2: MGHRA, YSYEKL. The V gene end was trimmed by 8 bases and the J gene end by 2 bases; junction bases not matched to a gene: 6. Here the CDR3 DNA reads TGCGCCAGCGGCCCAGGACAGGGGGCCTACGAGCAGTACTTC. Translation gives CASGPGQGAYEQYF.

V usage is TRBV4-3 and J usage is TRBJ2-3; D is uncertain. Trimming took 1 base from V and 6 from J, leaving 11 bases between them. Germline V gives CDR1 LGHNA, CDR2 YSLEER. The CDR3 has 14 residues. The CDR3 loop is CASSQGGTADTQYF. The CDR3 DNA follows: TGCGCCAGCAGCCAAGGGGGAACCGCGGATACGCAGTATTTT.

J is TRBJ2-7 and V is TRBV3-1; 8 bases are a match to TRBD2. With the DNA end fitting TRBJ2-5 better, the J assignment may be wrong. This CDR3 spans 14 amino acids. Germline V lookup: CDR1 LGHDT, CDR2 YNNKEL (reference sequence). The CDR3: CASSQAGGKGTQYF. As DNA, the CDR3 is TGTGCCAGCAGCCAGGCGGGAGGTAAAGGGACCCAGTACTTC.

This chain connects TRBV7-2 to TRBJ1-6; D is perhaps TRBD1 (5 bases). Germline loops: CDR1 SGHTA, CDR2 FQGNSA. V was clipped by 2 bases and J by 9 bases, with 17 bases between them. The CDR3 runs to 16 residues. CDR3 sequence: CASSLNAQGGSSPLHF. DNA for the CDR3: TGTGCCAGCAGCTTAAACGCTCAGGGTGGAAGTTCACCCCTCCACTTT.

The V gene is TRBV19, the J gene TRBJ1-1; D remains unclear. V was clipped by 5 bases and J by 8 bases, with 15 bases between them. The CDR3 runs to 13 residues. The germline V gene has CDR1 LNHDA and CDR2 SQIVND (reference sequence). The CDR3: CASSLYRDDEAFF. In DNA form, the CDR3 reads TGTGCCAGTAGTCTGTACCGGGATGACGAAGCTTTCTTT.

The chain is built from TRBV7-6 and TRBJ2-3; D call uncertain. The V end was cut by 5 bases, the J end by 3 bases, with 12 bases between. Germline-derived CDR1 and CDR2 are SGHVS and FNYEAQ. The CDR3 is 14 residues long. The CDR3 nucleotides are TGTGCCAGCAGCCTACGACTCTTTACAGATACGCAGTATTTT. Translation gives CASSLRLFTDTQYF.

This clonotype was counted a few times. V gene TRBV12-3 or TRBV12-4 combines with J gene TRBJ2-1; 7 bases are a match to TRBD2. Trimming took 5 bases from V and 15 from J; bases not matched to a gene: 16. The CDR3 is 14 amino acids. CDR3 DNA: TGTGCCAGCAGTCCAGCCTCCGGACTAGTTACTCGGTTCTTC. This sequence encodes CASSPASGLVTRFF.

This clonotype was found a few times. The CDR3 is CASSLGPGVNTEAFF. For the CDR3, the DNA is TGCGCCAGCAGCTTGGGCCCGGGGGTGAACACTGAAGCTTTCTTT. The genes are TRBV5-1 and TRBJ1-1; TRBD1 might be the D (5 bases). With 0 bases removed from V and 0 bases from J, the gap between germline ends came to 9 bases. The germline gives CDR1 SGHRS, CDR2 YFSETQ. The CDR3 runs 15 residues.

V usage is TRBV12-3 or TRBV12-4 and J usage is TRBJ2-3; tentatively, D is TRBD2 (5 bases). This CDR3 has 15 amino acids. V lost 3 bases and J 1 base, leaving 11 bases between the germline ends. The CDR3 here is CASSFSGYRTDTQYF. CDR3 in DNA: TGTGCCAGCAGTTTCTCGGGGTACCGCACAGATACGCAGTATTTT.

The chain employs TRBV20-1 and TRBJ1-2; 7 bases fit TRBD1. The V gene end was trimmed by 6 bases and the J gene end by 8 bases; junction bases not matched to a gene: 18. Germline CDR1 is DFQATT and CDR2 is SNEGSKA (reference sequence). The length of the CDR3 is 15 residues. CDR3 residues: CSAQSRDSLHLGYTF. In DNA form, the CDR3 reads TGCAGTGCCCAGAGCCGGGACAGCCTCCATCTGGGCTACACCTTC.

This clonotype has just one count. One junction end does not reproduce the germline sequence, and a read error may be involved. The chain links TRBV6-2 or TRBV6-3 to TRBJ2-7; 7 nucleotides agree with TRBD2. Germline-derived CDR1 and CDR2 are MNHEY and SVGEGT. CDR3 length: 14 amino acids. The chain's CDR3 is CTSRNNGLVWEQYF. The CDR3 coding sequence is TGTACCAGCAGAAACAACGGACTAGTTTGGGAGCAGTACTTC.

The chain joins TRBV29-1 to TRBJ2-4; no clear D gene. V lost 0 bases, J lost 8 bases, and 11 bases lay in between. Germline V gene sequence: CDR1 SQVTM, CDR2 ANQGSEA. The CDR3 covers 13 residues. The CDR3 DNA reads TGCAGCGTTGAAGATCTCGGGTGGGACATTCAGTACTTC. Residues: CSVEDLGWDIQYF.

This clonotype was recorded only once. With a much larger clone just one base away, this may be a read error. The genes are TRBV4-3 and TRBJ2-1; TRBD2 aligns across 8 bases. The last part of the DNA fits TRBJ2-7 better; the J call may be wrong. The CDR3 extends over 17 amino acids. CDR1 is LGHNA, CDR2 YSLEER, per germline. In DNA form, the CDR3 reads TGCGCCAGCAGCCAAGATCTTTACGGGGGGGGCTACAATGAGCAGTACTTC. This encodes CASSQDLYGGGYNEQYF.

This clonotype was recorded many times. The chain's CDR3 is CASSPVRGGDTQYF. The CDR3 DNA is TGTGCCAGCAGCCCTGTCAGGGGAGGAGATACGCAGTATTTT. The rearrangement uses TRBV12-3 or TRBV12-4 and TRBJ2-3; D may match TRBD1 or TRBD2 (6 bases each). V shed 6 bases and J shed 5 bases, with 15 bases lying between them. The CDR3 contains 14 residues.

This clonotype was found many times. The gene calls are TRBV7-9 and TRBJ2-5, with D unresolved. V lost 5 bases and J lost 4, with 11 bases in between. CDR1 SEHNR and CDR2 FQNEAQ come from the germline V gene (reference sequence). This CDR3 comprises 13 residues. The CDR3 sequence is CASSQPGLETQYF. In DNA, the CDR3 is TGTGCCAGCAGCCAACCAGGCCTAGAGACCCAGTACTTC.

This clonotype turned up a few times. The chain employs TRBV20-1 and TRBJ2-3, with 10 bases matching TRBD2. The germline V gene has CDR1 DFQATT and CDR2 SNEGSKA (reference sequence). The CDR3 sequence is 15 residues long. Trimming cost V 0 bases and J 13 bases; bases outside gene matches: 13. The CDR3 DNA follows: TGCAGTGCTAGAGAAGCGGCTAGCGGGAGAGCTCCAGAGTATTTT. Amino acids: CSAREAASGRAPEYF.

CDR3 nucleotide sequence: TGCAGCGTTGAAGAGGGGTTCGATGGCTACACCTTC. This encodes CSVEEGFDGYTF. The V gene is TRBV29-1, the J gene TRBJ1-2; D is unclear. Germline lookup yields CDR1 SQVTM and CDR2 ANQGSEA. V lost 0 bases to trimming and J lost 6 bases, with 8 bases between them. The CDR3 covers 12 residues.

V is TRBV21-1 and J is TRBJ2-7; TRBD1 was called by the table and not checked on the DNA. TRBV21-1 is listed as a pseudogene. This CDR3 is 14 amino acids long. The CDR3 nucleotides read TGTGCCAGCAGCACTAACAGGGGTCGCTACGAGCAGTACTTC. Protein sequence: CASSTNRGRYEQYF.

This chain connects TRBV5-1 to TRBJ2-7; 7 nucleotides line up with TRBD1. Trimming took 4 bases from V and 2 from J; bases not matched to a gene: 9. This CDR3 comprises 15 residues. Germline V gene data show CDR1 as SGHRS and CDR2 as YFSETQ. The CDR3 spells CASSPGAGTAYEQYF. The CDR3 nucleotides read TGCGCCAGCAGCCCAGGAGCCGGGACAGCCTACGAGCAGTACTTC.

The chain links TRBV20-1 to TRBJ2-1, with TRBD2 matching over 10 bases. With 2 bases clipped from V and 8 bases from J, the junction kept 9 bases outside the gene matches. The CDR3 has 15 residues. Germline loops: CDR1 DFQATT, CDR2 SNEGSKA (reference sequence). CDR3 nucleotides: TGCAGTGCTAGAAGATGGCTAGCGGGAGTGTATGAGCAGTTCTTC. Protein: CSARRWLAGVYEQFF.

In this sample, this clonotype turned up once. In DNA form, the CDR3 reads TGTGCCAGCAGCCCCAGGGGGCTAGAATCTGGAAACACCATATATTTT. It encodes CASSPRGLESGNTIYF. The chain uses TRBV7-9 and TRBJ1-3; 8 bases agree with TRBD1. The germline gives CDR1 SEHNR, CDR2 FQNEAQ (reference sequence). CDR3 length: 16 residues. V lost 5 bases and J lost 1; bases outside the gene matches: 7.

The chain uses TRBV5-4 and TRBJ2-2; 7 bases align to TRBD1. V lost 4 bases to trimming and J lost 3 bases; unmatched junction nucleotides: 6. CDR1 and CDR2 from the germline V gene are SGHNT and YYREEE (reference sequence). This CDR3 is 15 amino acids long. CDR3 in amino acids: CASSLPGQYTGELFF. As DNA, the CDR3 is TGTGCCAGCAGCCTACCGGGACAGTACACCGGGGAGCTGTTTTTT.

The CDR3 DNA follows: TGCAGCGTTGGGGACAGGGGGCGCCCAGATACGCAGTATTTT. Amino acids: CSVGDRGRPDTQYF. J is TRBJ2-3 and V is TRBV29-1; 12 nucleotides line up with TRBD1. The CDR3 consists of 14 residues. V lost 4 bases and J lost 4; bases outside the gene matches: 3. Germline lookup yields CDR1 SQVTM and CDR2 ANQGSEA.

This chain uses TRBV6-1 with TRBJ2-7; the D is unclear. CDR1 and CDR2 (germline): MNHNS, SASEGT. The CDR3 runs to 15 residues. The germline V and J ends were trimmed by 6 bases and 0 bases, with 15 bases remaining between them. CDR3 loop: CASRLETLSSYEQYV. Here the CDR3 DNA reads TGTGCCAGCAGGCTTGAGACGTTGAGCTCCTACGAGCAGTACGTC.

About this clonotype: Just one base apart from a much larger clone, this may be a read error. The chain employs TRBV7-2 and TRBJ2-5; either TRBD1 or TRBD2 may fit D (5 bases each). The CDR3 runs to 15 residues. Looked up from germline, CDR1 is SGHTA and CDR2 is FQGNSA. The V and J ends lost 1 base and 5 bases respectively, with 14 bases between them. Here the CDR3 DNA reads TGTGCCAGCAGCTTAGGGGGACCCCTGAGGGAGACCCAGTACTTC. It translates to CASSLGGPLRETQYF.

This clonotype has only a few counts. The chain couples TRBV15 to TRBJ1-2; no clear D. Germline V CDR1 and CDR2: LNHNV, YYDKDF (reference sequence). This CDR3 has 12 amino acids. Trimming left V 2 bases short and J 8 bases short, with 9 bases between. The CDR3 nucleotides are TGTGCCACCAGCAGAATCCTGAGCGGCTACACCTTC. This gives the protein CATSRILSGYTF.

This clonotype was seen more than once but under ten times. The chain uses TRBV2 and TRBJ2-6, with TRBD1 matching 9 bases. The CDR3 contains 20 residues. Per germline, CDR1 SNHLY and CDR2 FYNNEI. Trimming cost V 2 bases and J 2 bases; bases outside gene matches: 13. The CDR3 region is CASSESAWGTGSPGANVLTF. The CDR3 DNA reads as TGTGCCAGCAGTGAATCAGCATGGGGGACAGGGTCCCCTGGGGCCAACGTCCTGACTTTC.

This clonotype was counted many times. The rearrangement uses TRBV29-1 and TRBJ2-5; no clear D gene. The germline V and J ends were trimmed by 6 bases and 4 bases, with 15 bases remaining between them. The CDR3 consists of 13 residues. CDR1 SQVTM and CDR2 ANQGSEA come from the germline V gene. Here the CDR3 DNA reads TGCAGCGTACTTTCAATCCCGTCAGAGACCCAGTACTTC. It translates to CSVLSIPSETQYF.